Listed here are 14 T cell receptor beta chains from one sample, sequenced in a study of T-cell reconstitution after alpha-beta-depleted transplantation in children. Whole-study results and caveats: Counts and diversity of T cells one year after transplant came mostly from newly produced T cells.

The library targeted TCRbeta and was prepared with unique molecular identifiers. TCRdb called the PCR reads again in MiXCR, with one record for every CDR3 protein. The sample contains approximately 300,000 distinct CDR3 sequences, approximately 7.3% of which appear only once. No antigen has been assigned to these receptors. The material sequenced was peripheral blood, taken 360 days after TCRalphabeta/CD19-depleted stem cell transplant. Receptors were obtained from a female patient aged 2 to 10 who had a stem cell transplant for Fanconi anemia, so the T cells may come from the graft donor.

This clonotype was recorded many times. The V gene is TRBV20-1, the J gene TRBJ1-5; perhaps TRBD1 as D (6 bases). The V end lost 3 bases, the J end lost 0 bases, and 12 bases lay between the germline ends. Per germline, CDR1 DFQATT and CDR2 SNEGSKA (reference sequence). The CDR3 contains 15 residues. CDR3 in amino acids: CSARGTSYSNQPQHF. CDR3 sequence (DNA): TGCAGTGCTAGGGGGACAAGTTATAGCAATCAGCCCCAGCATTTT.

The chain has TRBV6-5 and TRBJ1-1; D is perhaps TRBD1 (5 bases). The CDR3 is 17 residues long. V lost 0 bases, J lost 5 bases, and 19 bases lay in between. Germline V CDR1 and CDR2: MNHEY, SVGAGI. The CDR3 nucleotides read TGTGCCAGCAGTTACTCGGCAGGGACGTGGGAAAAAACTGAAGCTTTCTTT. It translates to CASSYSAGTWEKTEAFF.

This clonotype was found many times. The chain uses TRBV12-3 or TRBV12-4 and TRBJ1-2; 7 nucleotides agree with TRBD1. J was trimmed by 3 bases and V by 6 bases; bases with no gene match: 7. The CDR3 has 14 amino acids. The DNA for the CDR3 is TGTGCCAGCAGCCCCCTGACAGGGTACTATGGCTACACCTTC. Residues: CASSPLTGYYGYTF.

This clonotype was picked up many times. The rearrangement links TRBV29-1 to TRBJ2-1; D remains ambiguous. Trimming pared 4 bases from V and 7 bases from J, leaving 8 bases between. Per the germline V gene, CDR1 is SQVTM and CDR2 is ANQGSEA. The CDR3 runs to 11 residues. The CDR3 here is CSVAPSNEQFF. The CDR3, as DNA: TGCAGCGTTGCGCCTTCGAATGAGCAGTTCTTC.

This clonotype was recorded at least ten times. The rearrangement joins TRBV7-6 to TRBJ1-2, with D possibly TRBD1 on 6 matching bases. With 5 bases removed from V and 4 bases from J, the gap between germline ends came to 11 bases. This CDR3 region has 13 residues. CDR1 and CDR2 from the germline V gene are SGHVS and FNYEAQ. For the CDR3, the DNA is TGTGCCAGCAGCGCTTTGGACAGCTATGGCTACACCTTC. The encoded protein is CASSALDSYGYTF.

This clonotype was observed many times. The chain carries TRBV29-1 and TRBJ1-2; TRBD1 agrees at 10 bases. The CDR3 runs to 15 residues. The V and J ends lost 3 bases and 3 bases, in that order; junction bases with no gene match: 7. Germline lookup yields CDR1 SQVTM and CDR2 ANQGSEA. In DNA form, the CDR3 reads TGCAGCGTTGAGACAGGGGGCCTTTGGGACTATGGCTACACCTTC. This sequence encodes CSVETGGLWDYGYTF.

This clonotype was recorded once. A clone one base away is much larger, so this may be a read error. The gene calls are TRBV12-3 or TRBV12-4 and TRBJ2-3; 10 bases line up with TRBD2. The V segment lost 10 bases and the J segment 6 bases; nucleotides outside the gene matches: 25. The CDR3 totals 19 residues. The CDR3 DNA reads TGTGCCATCAGCCACCCACTCCTTCTAGCGGGAGCGCCTGGGGATACGCAGTATTTT. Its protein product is CAISHPLLLAGAPGDTQYF.

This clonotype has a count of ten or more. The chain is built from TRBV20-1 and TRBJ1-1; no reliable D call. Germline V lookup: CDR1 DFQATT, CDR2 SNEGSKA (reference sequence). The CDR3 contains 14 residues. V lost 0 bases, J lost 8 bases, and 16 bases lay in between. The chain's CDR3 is CSARDGGQVFEAFF. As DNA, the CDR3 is TGCAGTGCTAGAGACGGAGGGCAGGTATTCGAAGCTTTCTTT.

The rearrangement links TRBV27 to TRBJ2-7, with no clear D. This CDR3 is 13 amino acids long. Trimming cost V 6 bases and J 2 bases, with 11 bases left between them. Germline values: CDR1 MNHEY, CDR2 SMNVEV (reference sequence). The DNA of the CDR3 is TGTGCCAGCAGCCGTTTTGGTACCTACGAGCAGTACTTC. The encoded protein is CASSRFGTYEQYF.

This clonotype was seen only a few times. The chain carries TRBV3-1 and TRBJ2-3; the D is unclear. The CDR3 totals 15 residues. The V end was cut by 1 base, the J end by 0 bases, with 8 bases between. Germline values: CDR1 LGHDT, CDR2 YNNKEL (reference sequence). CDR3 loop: CASSQVGSSTDTQYF. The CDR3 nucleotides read TGTGCCAGCAGCCAAGTTGGCAGCAGCACAGATACGCAGTATTTT.

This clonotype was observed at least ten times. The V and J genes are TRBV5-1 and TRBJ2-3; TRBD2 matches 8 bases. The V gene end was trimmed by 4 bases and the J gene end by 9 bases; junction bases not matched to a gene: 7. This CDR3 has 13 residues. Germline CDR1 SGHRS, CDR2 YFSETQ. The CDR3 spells CASSREGVDTQYF. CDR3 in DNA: TGCGCCAGCAGCCGGGAGGGCGTTGACACGCAGTATTTT. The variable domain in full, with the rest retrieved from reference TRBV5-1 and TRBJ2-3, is KAGVTQTPRYLIKTRGQQVTLSCSPISGHRSVSWYQQTPGQGLQFLFEYFSETQRNKGNFPGRFSGRQFSNSRSEMNVSTLELGDSALYLCASSREGVDTQYFGPGTRLTVL.

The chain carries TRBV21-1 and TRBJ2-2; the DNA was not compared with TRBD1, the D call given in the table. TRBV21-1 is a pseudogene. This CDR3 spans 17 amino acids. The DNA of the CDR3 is TGTGCCAGCAGCAAAGATCGGCGGACAGGGTCCACCGGGGAGCTGTTTTTT. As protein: CASSKDRRTGSTGELFF.

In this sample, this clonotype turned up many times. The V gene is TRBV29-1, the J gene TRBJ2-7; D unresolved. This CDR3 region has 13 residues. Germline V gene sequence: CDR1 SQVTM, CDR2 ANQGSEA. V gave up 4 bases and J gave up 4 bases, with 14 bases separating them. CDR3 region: CSVAVGDLYEQYF. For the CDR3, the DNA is TGCAGCGTTGCTGTTGGGGATTTATACGAGCAGTACTTC.

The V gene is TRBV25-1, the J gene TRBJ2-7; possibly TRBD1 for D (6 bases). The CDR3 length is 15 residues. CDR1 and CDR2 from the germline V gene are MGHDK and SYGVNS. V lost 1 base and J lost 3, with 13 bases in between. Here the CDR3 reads CASSEWKGVDYEQYF. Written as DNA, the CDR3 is TGTGCCAGCAGTGAATGGAAGGGGGTTGACTACGAGCAGTACTTC.